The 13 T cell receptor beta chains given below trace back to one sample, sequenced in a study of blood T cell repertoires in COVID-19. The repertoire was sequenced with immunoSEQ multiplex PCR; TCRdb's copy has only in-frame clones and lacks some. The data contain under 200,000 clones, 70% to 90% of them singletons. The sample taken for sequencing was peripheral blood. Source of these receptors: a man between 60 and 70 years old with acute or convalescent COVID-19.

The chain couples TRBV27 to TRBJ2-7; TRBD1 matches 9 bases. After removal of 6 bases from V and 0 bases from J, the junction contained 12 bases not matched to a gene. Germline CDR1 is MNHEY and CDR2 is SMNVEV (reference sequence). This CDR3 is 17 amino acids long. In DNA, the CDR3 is TGTGCCAGCAGGCGGAGCATCGGGACAGGGAGCTCCTACGAGCAGTACTTC. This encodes CASRRSIGTGSSYEQYF.

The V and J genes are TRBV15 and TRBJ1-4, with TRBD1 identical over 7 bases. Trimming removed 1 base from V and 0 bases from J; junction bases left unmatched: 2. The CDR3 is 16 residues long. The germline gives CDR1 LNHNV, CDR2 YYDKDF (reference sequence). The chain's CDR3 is CATSRGQGTTNEKLFF. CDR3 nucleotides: TGTGCCACCAGCAGAGGACAGGGCACAACTAATGAAAAACTGTTTTTT.

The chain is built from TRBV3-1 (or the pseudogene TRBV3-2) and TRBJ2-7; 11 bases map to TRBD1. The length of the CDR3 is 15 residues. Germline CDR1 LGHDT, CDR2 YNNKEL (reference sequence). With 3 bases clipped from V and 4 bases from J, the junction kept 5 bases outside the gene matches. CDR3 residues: CASSHRTGGSYEQYF. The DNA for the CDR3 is TGTGCCAGCAGCCACCGGACAGGGGGCAGTTACGAGCAGTACTTC.

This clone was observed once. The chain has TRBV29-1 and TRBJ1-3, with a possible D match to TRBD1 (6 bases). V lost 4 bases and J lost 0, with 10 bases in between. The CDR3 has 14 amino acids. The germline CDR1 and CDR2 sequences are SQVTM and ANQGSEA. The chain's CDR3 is CSVALDSSGNTIYF. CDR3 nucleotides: TGCAGCGTTGCTTTGGACAGCTCTGGAAACACCATATATTTT.

The chain's CDR3 is CASSPGTELVSAKNIQYF. DNA for the CDR3: TGTGCCAGCAGCCCTGGGACAGAGCTCGTCTCGGCCAAAAACATTCAGTACTTC. This rearrangement joins TRBV11-3 to TRBJ2-4, with 7 bases identical to TRBD1. The germline CDR1 and CDR2 sequences are SGHNT and YENEEA. V shed 5 bases, J shed 1 base, and the junction held 14 bases outside the gene matches. The CDR3 contains 18 residues.

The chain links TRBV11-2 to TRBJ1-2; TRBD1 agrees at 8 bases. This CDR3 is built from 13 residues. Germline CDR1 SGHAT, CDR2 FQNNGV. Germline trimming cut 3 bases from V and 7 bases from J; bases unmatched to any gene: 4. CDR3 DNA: TGTGCCAGCAGCTTGGACAGGGTGGGTGGCTACACCTTC. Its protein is CASSLDRVGGYTF.

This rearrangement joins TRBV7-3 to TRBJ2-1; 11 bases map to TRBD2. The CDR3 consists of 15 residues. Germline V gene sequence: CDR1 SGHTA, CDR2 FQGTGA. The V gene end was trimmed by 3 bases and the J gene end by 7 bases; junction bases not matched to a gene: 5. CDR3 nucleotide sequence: TGTGCCAGCAGCTTGGGGACTAGCGGTTCGAATGAGCAGTTCTTC. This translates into CASSLGTSGSNEQFF.

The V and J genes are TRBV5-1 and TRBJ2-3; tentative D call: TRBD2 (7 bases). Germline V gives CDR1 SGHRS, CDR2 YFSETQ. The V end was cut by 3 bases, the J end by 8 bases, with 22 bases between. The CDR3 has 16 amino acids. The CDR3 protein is CASSWGGHPVQGTQYF. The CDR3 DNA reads TGCGCCAGCAGCTGGGGGGGACACCCCGTTCAAGGTACGCAGTATTTT.

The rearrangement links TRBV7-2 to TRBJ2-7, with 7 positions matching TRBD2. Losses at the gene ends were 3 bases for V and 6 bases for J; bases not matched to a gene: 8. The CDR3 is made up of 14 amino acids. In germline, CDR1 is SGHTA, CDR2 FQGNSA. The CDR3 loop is CASSFSGPSSEQYF. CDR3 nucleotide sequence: TGTGCCAGCAGCTTTAGCGGGCCTAGTTCCGAGCAGTACTTC.

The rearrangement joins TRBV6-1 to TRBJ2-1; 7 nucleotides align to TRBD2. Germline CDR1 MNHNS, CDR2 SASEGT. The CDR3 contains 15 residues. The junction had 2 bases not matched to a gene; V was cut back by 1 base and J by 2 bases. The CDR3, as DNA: TGTGCCAGCAGTGAAGTAGCGGGTACCTACAATGAGCAGTTCTTC. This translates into CASSEVAGTYNEQFF.

DNA of the CDR3: TGTGCCAGCAGTCCACCAGGGATTAGTGTAGATGAGCAGTTCTTC. It specifies CASSPPGISVDEQFF. The J gene is TRBJ2-1, the V gene TRBV28, with D maybe TRBD1 (5 bases). Trimming took 5 bases from V and 8 from J, leaving 19 bases between them. The CDR3 is 15 amino acids. The germline CDR1 and CDR2 sequences are MDHEN and SYDVKM.

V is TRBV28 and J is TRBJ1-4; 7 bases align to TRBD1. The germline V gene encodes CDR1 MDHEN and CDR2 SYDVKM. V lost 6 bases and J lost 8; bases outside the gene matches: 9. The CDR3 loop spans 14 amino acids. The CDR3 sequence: CASSLTGYEEKLFF. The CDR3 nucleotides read TGTGCCAGCAGCCTGACAGGGTACGAGGAAAAACTGTTTTTT.

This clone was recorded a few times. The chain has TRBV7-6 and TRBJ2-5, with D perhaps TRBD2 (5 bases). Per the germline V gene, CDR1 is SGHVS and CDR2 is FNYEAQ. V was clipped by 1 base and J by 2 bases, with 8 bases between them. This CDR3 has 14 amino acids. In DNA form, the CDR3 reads TGTGCCAGCAGCTTAGATGGCGGGCAAGAGACCCAGTACTTC. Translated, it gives CASSLDGGQETQYF.